The 21 T cell receptor beta chains listed next were all sequenced from one sample in a study of tumor and adjacent non-tumor tissue in lung cancer. The template was RNA from unsorted bulk tissue. This non-tumor lung sample came from over 3 cm beyond the tumor edge. TCRbeta libraries were built with three rounds of nested PCR, modified from ARM-PCR. TCRdb reprocessed the multiplex PCR reads with MiXCR, giving one entry per CDR3 protein. The sample has about 44,000 distinct CDR3 sequences, roughly 60% seen once. Sequencing input: distant non-tumor lung tissue. The receptors were gathered from a woman aged 40 to 55 with non-small cell lung cancer.

In this sample, this clonotype turned up a few times. The J gene is TRBJ1-1, the V gene TRBV29-1; D ambiguous. CDR3 length: 14 residues. Germline V lookup: CDR1 SQVTM, CDR2 ANQGSEA. With 1 base removed from V and 1 base from J, the gap between germline ends came to 10 bases. The CDR3 nucleotides are TGCAGCGTTGAAGCGGTCCAGCGGAACACTGAAGCTTTCTTT. Translating gives CSVEAVQRNTEAFF.

J is TRBJ2-5 and V is TRBV29-1; D is ambiguous. This CDR3 comprises 14 residues. Germline values: CDR1 SQVTM, CDR2 ANQGSEA. With 8 bases removed from V and 2 bases from J, the gap between germline ends came to 18 bases. CDR3 DNA: TGCAGCTGCTTTCCGGATAAGAAACAAGAGACCCAGTACTTC. Translating gives CSCFPDKKQETQYF.

This clonotype was recorded once. The chain joins TRBV11-2 to TRBJ2-1; D unclear. V was shortened by 7 bases and J by 9 bases, with 16 bases between the two germline ends. The CDR3 spans 13 residues. The V gene's germline CDR1 is SGHAT and CDR2 FQNNGV. The CDR3 coding sequence is TGTGCCAGCAAGTCGCTTGGCGCCGGTGAGCAGTTCTTC. Its protein is CASKSLGAGEQFF. Looking up the rest from reference TRBV11-2 and TRBJ2-1 gives the full variable domain: EAGVAQSPRYKIIEKRQSVAFWCNPISGHATLYWYQQILGQGPKLLIQFQNNGVVDDSQLPKDRFSAERLKGVDSTLKIQPAKLEDSAVYLCASKSLGAGEQFFGPGTRLTVL.

Turning to this clonotype: Sequence at one end of the junction differs from germline and may be a read error. This chain connects TRBV12-3 or TRBV12-4 to TRBJ1-1; the D is unclear. This CDR3 region has 13 residues. In DNA, the CDR3 is TGTGCCTGCAGTCTACAAGGGATGACTGAAGCTTTCTTT. Amino acid sequence: CACSLQGMTEAFF.

This clonotype was observed a handful of times. With a much larger clone just one base away, this may be a read error. The chain combines TRBV20-1 with TRBJ2-5, with 7 bases that match TRBD1. Germline V gene sequence: CDR1 DFQATT, CDR2 SNEGSKA (reference sequence). This CDR3 region has 11 residues. The CDR3 loop is CSVQGDGAPRF. As DNA, the CDR3 is TGCAGTGTTCAGGGGGACGGGGCCCCACGCTTC.

The chain is built from TRBV29-1 and TRBJ2-7, with D perhaps assigned TRBD1 or TRBD2 (5 bases each). V was shortened by 3 bases and J by 6 bases, with 18 bases between the two germline ends. The CDR3 length is 14 residues. Germline V gene sequence: CDR1 SQVTM, CDR2 ANQGSEA. The CDR3 sequence: CSVEDGASPREQYF. The CDR3 coding sequence is TGCAGCGTTGAGGATGGGGCTAGCCCCCGCGAGCAGTACTTC.

On this clonotype: One end of the junction varies from germline; a read error may be responsible. V gene TRBV4-1 combines with J gene TRBJ2-3, with a tentative D call TRBD2 (6 bases). Germline assignment: CDR1 MGHRA and CDR2 YSYEKL. CDR3 size: 17 residues. CDR3 bases: TGCGCCATCAGCCAAGAGGGACTCCTTACCTTCACAGATAGGCAGTATTTT. As protein: CAISQEGLLTFTDRQYF.

This clonotype was detected only a few times. Being one base from a much bigger clone, this may be a read error. V is TRBV30 and J is TRBJ2-7; D not resolved. The CDR3 contains 12 residues. The germline V gene has CDR1 GTSNPN and CDR2 SVGIG (reference sequence). The chain's CDR3 is CSWSPLDYEQYF. For the CDR3, the DNA is TGTTCCTGGAGCCCCTTAGACTACGAGCAGTACTTC.

With regard to this clonotype: A read error may account for a junction end that differs from germline. The V and J genes are TRBV29-1 and TRBJ1-4; TRBD1 agrees at 8 bases. The CDR3 runs to 14 residues. Germline values: CDR1 SQVTM, CDR2 ANQGSEA. CDR3 in amino acids: CSMEGTGDGERLFF. DNA for the CDR3: TGCAGCATGGAAGGGACAGGAGACGGTGAAAGACTGTTTTTT. The full variable domain, in which reference TRBV29-1 and TRBJ1-4 provide the parts outside the CDR3, is SAVISQKPSRDICQRGTSLTIQCQVDSQVTMMFWYRQQPGQSLTLIATANQGSEATYESGFVIDKFPISRPNLTFSTLTVSNMSPEDSSIYLCSMEGTGDGERLFFGSGTQLSVL.

This clonotype was counted a few times. At one boundary the junction diverges from the germline segment, which might be a read error. The chain recombines TRBV29-1 with TRBJ1-2; D may be TRBD1 (5 bases). In germline, CDR1 is SQVTM, CDR2 ANQGSEA. The CDR3 is 14 amino acids. The CDR3 here is CSAEGQGTNYGYTF. In nucleotides, the CDR3 is TGCAGCGCTGAGGGTCAGGGAACTAACTACGGCTACACCTTC.

Regarding this clonotype: It may be a read error: a sequence one base away is much more abundant. The chain employs TRBV28 and TRBJ1-2; TRBD1 is a possible D gene (6 bases). The CDR3 contains 13 residues. The germline CDR1 and CDR2 sequences are MDHEN and SYDVKM. The CDR3 here is CAGSFRGTDGYTF. CDR3 bases: TGTGCCGGCAGTTTCAGGGGAACGGATGGCTACACCTTC.

In the case of this clonotype: Here the CDR3 omits its conserved ending phenylalanine or tryptophan, so a read error is the likely source. The V and J genes are TRBV20-1 and TRBJ2-5; D is unresolved. In germline, CDR1 is DFQATT, CDR2 SNEGSKA (reference sequence). V lost 4 bases, J lost 1 base, and 13 bases lay in between. The CDR3 consists of 14 residues. CDR3 nucleotides: TGCAGTGCTAATGGGGAAGGCTCCCAAGAGACCCAGTACTCC. Protein: CSANGEGSQETQYS.

A word on this clonotype: One end of the junction varies from germline; a read error may be responsible. This rearrangement joins TRBV28 to TRBJ1-1, with D tentatively TRBD1 (5 bases). The CDR3 contains 15 residues. Germline CDR1 and CDR2: MDHEN and SYDVKM. The CDR3 sequence is CVSSLGGFMNTEAFF. DNA for the CDR3: TGTGTCAGCAGTTTGGGGGGATTCATGAACACTGAAGCTTTCTTT.

This clonotype was seen a handful of times. The chain's CDR3 is CSAPGGGQQPQHF. In DNA form, the CDR3 reads TGCAGTGCTCCCGGAGGGGGGCAACAGCCCCAGCATTTT. The rearrangement joins TRBV20-1 to TRBJ1-5, with a weak D call TRBD1 (6 bases). This CDR3 has 13 amino acids. The V end was cut by 5 bases, the J end by 7 bases, with 15 bases between. CDR1 and CDR2 from the germline V gene are DFQATT and SNEGSKA (reference sequence).

This clonotype was found a few times. A much larger clonotype is one base distant, so this may be a read error. The chain couples TRBV6-5 to TRBJ1-3; D possibly corresponds to TRBD1 (5 bases). CDR1 is MNHEY and CDR2 is SVGAGI in the germline V gene. There are 14 residues in the CDR3. The CDR3 here is CASSPDNHGDTIYF. The DNA of the CDR3 is TGTGCCAGCAGCCCGGACAACCATGGAGACACCATATATTTT.

In its sample, this clonotype was seen many times. The chain is built from TRBV4-1 and TRBJ2-7, with D possibly TRBD2 on 5 matching bases. This CDR3 is 15 amino acids long. From germline, CDR1 is MGHRA and CDR2 YSYEKL. V gave up 0 bases and J gave up 2 bases, with 11 bases separating them. The CDR3 here is CASSQDSGAAYEQYF. The CDR3 coding sequence is TGCGCCAGCAGCCAAGACTCTGGAGCGGCCTACGAGCAGTACTTC.

On this clonotype itself: The junction differs from germline at one of its ends, possibly a read error. This sequence joins TRBV6-2 or TRBV6-3 and TRBJ2-1; D uncertain. There are 14 residues in the CDR3. CDR1 is MNHEY and CDR2 is SVGEGT in the germline V gene. CDR3 nucleotide sequence: TGTACCAGCAGTTACAGACCCTCCTACAATGGGCAGTTCTTC. Its protein is CTSSYRPSYNGQFF.

The chain is built from TRBV20-1 and TRBJ1-1; D is unclear. The length of the CDR3 is 12 residues. Germline V gene data show CDR1 as DFQATT and CDR2 as SNEGSKA (reference sequence). Deletions cut 6 bases from V and 6 bases from J, with 14 bases between. The CDR3 nucleotides read TGCAGTGCCCACGAGTGGGGTTCTGAAGCTTTCTTT. Residues: CSAHEWGSEAFF.

This chain links TRBV24-1 with TRBJ2-7; no clear D gene. The germline V gene encodes CDR1 KGHDR and CDR2 SFDVKD. Trimming removed 7 bases from V and 0 bases from J, with 15 bases in between. This CDR3 is 15 amino acids long. Here the CDR3 DNA reads TGTGCCACCAGCGACGCCAAGGGCTGCTCCTACGAGCAGTACTTC. As protein: CATSDAKGCSYEQYF.

About this clonotype: The junction departs from germline at one end; a sequencing error may be responsible. The chain carries TRBV7-3 and TRBJ2-7; D gene ambiguous. The CDR3 has 13 amino acids. Per the germline V gene, CDR1 is SGHTA and CDR2 is FQGTGA. The CDR3 DNA follows: TGTGTCAGCAGCTCGGCCCCTAGATCAGAGCAGTACTTC. This translates into CVSSSAPRSEQYF.

The V and J genes are TRBV9 and TRBJ2-1; D remains unclear. The CDR3 extends over 17 amino acids. Germline values: CDR1 SGDLS, CDR2 YYNGEE. Trimming removed 3 bases from V and 2 bases from J, with 18 bases in between. The CDR3 nucleotides read TGTGCCAGCAGCGAGTCTACAGCCGAGTCCCCCTACAATGAGCAGTTCTTC. It encodes CASSESTAESPYNEQFF.